This T cell receptor beta chain was found in a study of T cells in Graves' hyperthyroidism and ophthalmopathy. Amplification targeted TCR beta CDR3 regions from RNA transcripts. The HTBI primer set served for first-round RT-PCR of the TCR CDR3. MiXCR, run by TCRdb on the multiplex PCR reads, gives a single entry per CDR3 protein. The sample contains over 500,000 distinct CDR3 sequences, around 43% of which appear only once. V dropped 4 bases and J dropped 6 bases, with 13 bases sitting between them. Germline V lookup: CDR1 DFQATT, CDR2 SNEGSKA (reference sequence). The CDR3 has 13 residues. The sample was peripheral blood or thyroid tissue (not recorded which). This TCR was sampled from an adult woman with Graves' disease, either hyperthyroidism or ophthalmopathy (not recorded which). This chain links TRBV20-1 with TRBJ1-5; D remains unclear. The CDR3 protein is CSAKPGGGQPQHF. The CDR3 region has the DNA TGCAGTGCTAAACCCGGTGGTGGTCAGCCCCAGCATTTT.